This passage covers 10 T cell receptor beta chains from one sample sequenced in a study of shared clonotypes between healthy human individuals. Clones were sequenced by immunoSEQ multiplex PCR, and TCRdb holds only the in-frame ones, with some missing. The table includes some 2.1 million clones, about 95% detected once. CD45RO-negative, CCR7-selected cells formed the naive CD8 fraction, which excluded terminally differentiated effector memory CD45RA+ cells. The sequenced sample was naive CD8+ T cells sorted from blood. These receptors were obtained from a man aged 18 to 30 in good health.

This clone was found once. This specimen includes other DNA sequences encoding the same CDR3. The gene calls are TRBV10-3 and TRBJ1-2, with TRBD1 matching 9 bases. V was clipped by 2 bases and J by 3 bases; unmatched bases: 1. CDR3 length: 14 amino acids. From germline, CDR1 is ENHRY and CDR2 SYGVKD. CDR3 nucleotides: TGTGCCATCAGTGAGACAGGGGGCGACTATGGCTACACCTTC. Its protein product is CAISETGGDYGYTF.

This rearrangement joins TRBV4-1 to TRBJ2-5; 7 nucleotides agree with TRBD1. The length of the CDR3 is 13 residues. V lost 5 bases, J lost 5 bases, and 5 bases stayed unmatched. Per the germline V gene, CDR1 is MGHRA and CDR2 is YSYEKL. This chain's CDR3 is CASSDRAGETQYF. The CDR3 nucleotides are TGCGCCAGCAGCGACAGGGCAGGTGAGACCCAGTACTTC.

The chain has TRBV6-5 and TRBJ1-2, with 7 bases fitting TRBD1. Germline CDR1 is MNHEY and CDR2 is SVGAGI. This CDR3 has 14 amino acids. With V trimmed by 2 bases and J by 6 bases, 6 bases remained unmatched. The CDR3 region has the DNA TGTGCCAGCAGTTACAAAGGGGGCTGGGATGGCTACACCTTC. This translates into CASSYKGGWDGYTF.

CDR3 protein: CASSLQDLGQGHEQYF. In DNA form, the CDR3 reads TGTGCCAGCAGCCTACAAGATCTGGGACAGGGCCACGAGCAGTACTTC. The chain joins TRBV11-2 to TRBJ2-7; TRBD1 aligns across 9 bases. The ends lost 5 bases at V and 5 bases at J; junction bases unmatched: 13. The CDR3 has 16 amino acids. The germline CDR1 and CDR2 sequences are SGHAT and FQNNGV.

The J gene is TRBJ2-5, the V gene TRBV13, with 8 positions matching TRBD2. Trimming cost V 3 bases and J 3 bases; bases outside gene matches: 3. This CDR3 has 14 amino acids. Germline-derived CDR1 and CDR2 are PRHDT and FYEKMQ (reference sequence). The CDR3 DNA is TGTGCCAGCAGCTTCCCGGGGGGGGAAGAGACCCAGTACTTC. Protein product: CASSFPGGEETQYF.

V and J are TRBV7-9 and TRBJ2-5, with D maybe TRBD2 (6 bases). The CDR3 spans 15 residues. The V gene lost 4 bases and the J gene lost 1 base, with 13 bases spanning the gap. Germline loops: CDR1 SEHNR, CDR2 FQNEAQ (reference sequence). The CDR3 protein is CASSSVGGIQETQYF. The CDR3 DNA is TGTGCCAGCAGCTCGGTCGGAGGGATCCAAGAGACCCAGTACTTC.

The J gene is TRBJ2-2, the V gene TRBV28; the match to TRBD1 covers 8 bases. The length of the CDR3 is 13 residues. With 5 bases clipped from V and 6 bases from J, the junction kept 2 bases outside the gene matches. Germline CDR1 is MDHEN and CDR2 is SYDVKM. The CDR3 sequence: CASSRQGPGELFF. The CDR3 bases are TGTGCCAGCAGTCGACAGGGGCCCGGGGAGCTGTTTTTT.

The V gene is TRBV2, the J gene TRBJ2-3; maybe TRBD1 (5 bases). Per the germline V gene, CDR1 is SNHLY and CDR2 is FYNNEI. V shed 9 bases and J shed 0 bases, with 7 bases lying between them. This CDR3 has 12 amino acids. This CDR3 is CARRQSTDTQYF. CDR3 nucleotides: TGTGCCAGGAGACAGAGCACAGATACGCAGTATTTT.

The chain carries TRBV13 and TRBJ2-1; no clear D gene. Trimming stripped 1 base from V and 7 bases from J, with 11 bases between. The CDR3 totals 14 residues. Germline V CDR1 and CDR2: PRHDT, FYEKMQ (reference sequence). This CDR3 is CASSLAPERNEQFF. CDR3 nucleotide sequence: TGTGCCAGCAGCTTAGCTCCAGAACGTAATGAGCAGTTCTTC.

V is TRBV19 and J is TRBJ1-5, with a possible D match to TRBD1 (5 bases). Germline CDR1 LNHDA, CDR2 SQIVND (reference sequence). The CDR3 is made up of 15 amino acids. The V end lost 4 bases, the J end lost 0 bases, and 10 bases lay between the germline ends. CDR3 amino acids: CASSRDSYSNQPQHF. CDR3 bases: TGTGCCAGTAGTAGAGACAGCTATAGCAATCAGCCCCAGCATTTT.